The clone carrying this T cell receptor beta chain was counted at least ten times. This sample is part of a study of T cells in Graves' hyperthyroidism and ophthalmopathy. Researchers amplified the TCR beta CDR3 regions from RNA transcripts. HTBI primers were employed in a first-round RT-PCR of the TCR CDR3. TCRdb itself ran the multiplex PCR reads through MiXCR, one entry per CDR3 protein. In the table there are some 420,000 distinct CDR3 sequences, roughly 15% of which are singletons. Germline V gives CDR1 SGHVS, CDR2 FQNEAQ. The length of the CDR3 is 15 residues. V shed 4 bases, J shed 7 bases, and the junction held 7 bases outside the gene matches. Isolation of PBMCs was performed on around 9.8 ml fresh peripheral blood.

The TCR was taken from a woman aged 18-29 years with Graves' hyperthyroidism. The rearrangement joins TRBV7-8 to TRBJ2-1; 10 nucleotides match TRBD2. Sequencing was performed on blood. In DNA, the CDR3 is TGTGCCAGCAGCTCCCTAGCGGGAGTTACAAATGAGCAGTTCTTC. Protein: CASSSLAGVTNEQFF.